The 8 T cell receptor beta chains reported below all come from one sample, sequenced in a study of cytomegalovirus exposure and HLA in healthy donors. The PCR had 60 Vbeta and 13 Jbeta primers. Using immunoSEQ multiplex PCR, the repertoire was profiled, and TCRdb retains in-frame clones only, with some absent. The repertoire holds about 160,000 clones, with over 60% as singletons. The sample was PBMCs. The source is a woman in her twenties or thirties in good health and CMV-seronegative.

This chain uses TRBV27 with TRBJ1-6, with 8 bases identical to TRBD1. V lost 5 bases and J lost 3; bases outside the gene matches: 6. Germline CDR1 MNHEY, CDR2 SMNVEV (reference sequence). This CDR3 spans 16 amino acids. In DNA, the CDR3 is TGTGCCAGCAGTAAGTCCGGGACAGGCTATAATTCACCCCTCCACTTT. Its translation: CASSKSGTGYNSPLHF.

This clone was counted a few times. V gene TRBV4-1 combines with J gene TRBJ1-5; the D gene is possibly TRBD1 (5 bases). Deletions cut 1 base from V and 5 bases from J, with 12 bases between. Germline CDR1 MGHRA, CDR2 YSYEKL. The CDR3 is made up of 15 amino acids. The CDR3 DNA follows: TGCGCCAGCAGCCAAGTTGACAGACGGGATCAGCCCCAGCATTTT. Translated: CASSQVDRRDQPQHF.

This chain links TRBV4-2 with TRBJ2-1; a possible D gene is TRBD2 (6 bases). V was cut by 1 base and J by 10 bases, with 17 bases left in between. Germline V lookup: CDR1 LGHNA, CDR2 YNFKEQ. This CDR3 spans 15 amino acids. CDR3 sequence (DNA): TGTGCCAGCAGCCAAGCATGGAGCGGGTTTGGGGAGCAGTTCTTC. This translates into CASSQAWSGFGEQFF.

This clone was seen a single time. CDR3 sequence (DNA): TGTGCCAGCAGCGCAAAACAGGGGGCGGACACTGAAGCTTTCTTT. Translation: CASSAKQGADTEAFF. The rearrangement uses TRBV9 and TRBJ1-1; TRBD1 matches at 9 bases. V was pared by 3 bases and J by 3 bases, with 6 bases of the junction left unmatched. The CDR3 runs to 15 residues. Germline V gene data show CDR1 as SGDLS and CDR2 as YYNGEE.

The chain employs TRBV7-6 and TRBJ2-2; 8 bases are a match to TRBD1. CDR1 is SGHVS and CDR2 is FNYEAQ in the germline V gene. This CDR3 region has 16 residues. Trimming removed 4 bases from V and 9 bases from J; junction bases left unmatched: 13. CDR3 sequence: CASSSPAGTGHRELFF. The CDR3 DNA reads TGTGCCAGCAGCTCCCCCGCCGGGACAGGCCACCGGGAGCTGTTTTTT.

The chain has TRBV4-2 and TRBJ1-5, with 8 bases fitting TRBD1. The CDR3 runs 16 residues. V dropped 5 bases and J dropped 2; count of bases not matched to a gene: 8. Germline-derived CDR1 and CDR2 are LGHNA and YNFKEQ. CDR3 nucleotides: TGTGCCAGCAGCGCGTCAGGGGGCAGGGGCAATCAGCCCCAGCATTTT. Encoded protein: CASSASGGRGNQPQHF.

V is TRBV7-9 and J is TRBJ2-7, with a tentative D call TRBD2 (6 bases). The V and J ends lost 8 bases and 7 bases respectively, with 9 bases between them. The V gene's germline CDR1 is SEHNR and CDR2 FQNEAQ (reference sequence). CDR3 length: 10 residues. The CDR3 DNA sequence: TGTGCCAGCGGAGGGCGGGAGCAGTACTTC. Amino acids: CASGGREQYF.

This clone turned up a few times. The V gene is TRBV2, the J gene TRBJ1-3; TRBD1 agrees at 10 bases. CDR1 and CDR2 (germline): SNHLY, FYNNEI. V lost 5 bases, J lost 4 bases, and 8 bases stayed unmatched. The CDR3 contains 16 residues. The CDR3 reads CASSSPGQGFGNTIYF. The CDR3 region has the DNA TGTGCCAGCAGTTCTCCGGGACAGGGGTTCGGAAACACCATATATTTT.